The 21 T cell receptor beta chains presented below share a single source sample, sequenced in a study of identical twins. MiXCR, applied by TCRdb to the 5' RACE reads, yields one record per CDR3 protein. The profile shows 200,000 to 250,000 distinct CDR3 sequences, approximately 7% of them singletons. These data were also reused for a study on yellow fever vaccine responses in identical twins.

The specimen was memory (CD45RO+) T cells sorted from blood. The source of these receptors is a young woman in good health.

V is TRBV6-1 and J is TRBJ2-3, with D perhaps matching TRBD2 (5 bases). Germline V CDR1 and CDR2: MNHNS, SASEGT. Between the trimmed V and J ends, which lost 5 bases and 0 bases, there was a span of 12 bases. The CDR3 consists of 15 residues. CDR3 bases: TGTGCCAGCAGTCGACTACGCCCAAGCACAGATACGCAGTATTTT. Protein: CASSRLRPSTDTQYF.

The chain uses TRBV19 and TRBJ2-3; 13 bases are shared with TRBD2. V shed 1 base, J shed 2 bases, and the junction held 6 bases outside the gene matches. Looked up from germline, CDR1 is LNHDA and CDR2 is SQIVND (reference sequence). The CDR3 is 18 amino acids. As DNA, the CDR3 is TGTGCCAGTAGTATAGTAAGACTAGCGGGAGGAGTCACAGATACGCAGTATTTT. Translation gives CASSIVRLAGGVTDTQYF. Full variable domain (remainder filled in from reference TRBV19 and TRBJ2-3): DGGITQSPKYLFRKEGQNVTLSCEQNLNHDAMYWYRQDPGQGLRLIYYSQIVNDFQKGDIAEGYSVSREKKESFPLTVTSAQKNPTAFYLCASSIVRLAGGVTDTQYFGPGTRLTVL.

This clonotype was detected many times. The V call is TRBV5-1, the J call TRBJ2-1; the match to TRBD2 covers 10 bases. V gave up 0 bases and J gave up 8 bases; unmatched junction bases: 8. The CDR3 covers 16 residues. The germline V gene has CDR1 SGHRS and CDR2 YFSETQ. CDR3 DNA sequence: TGCGCCAGCAGCTTGGGAAATAGCGGGAGGTTTGATGAGCAGTTCTTC. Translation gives CASSLGNSGRFDEQFF.

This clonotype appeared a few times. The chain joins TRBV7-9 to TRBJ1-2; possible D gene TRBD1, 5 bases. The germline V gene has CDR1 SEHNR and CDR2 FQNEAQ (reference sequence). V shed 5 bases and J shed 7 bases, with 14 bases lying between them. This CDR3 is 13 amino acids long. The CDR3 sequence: CASSPEGMGGYTF. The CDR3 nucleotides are TGTGCCAGCAGCCCAGAGGGGATGGGTGGCTACACCTTC. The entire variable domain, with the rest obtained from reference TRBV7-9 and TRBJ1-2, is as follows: DTGVSQNPRHKITKRGQNVTFRCDPISEHNRLYWYRQTLGQGPEFLTYFQNEAQLEKSRLLSDRFSAERPKGSFSTLEIQRTEQGDSAMYLCASSPEGMGGYTFGSGTRLTVV.

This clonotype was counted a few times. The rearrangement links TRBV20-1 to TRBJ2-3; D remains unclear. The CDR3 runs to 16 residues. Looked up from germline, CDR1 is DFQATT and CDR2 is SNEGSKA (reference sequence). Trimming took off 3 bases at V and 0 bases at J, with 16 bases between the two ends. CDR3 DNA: TGCAGTGCTAGCCCGGTTCACACATCTAGCACAGATACGCAGTATTTT. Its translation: CSASPVHTSSTDTQYF.

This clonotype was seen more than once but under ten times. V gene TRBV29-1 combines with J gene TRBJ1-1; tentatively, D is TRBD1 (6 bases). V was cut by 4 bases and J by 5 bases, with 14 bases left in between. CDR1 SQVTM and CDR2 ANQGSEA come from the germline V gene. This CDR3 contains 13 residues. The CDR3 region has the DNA TGCAGCGTTGGAGGGAGAGGGGGGACTGAAGCTTTCTTT. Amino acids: CSVGGRGGTEAFF. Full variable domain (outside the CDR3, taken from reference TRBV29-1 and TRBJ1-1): SAVISQKPSRDICQRGTSLTIQCQVDSQVTMMFWYRQQPGQSLTLIATANQGSEATYESGFVIDKFPISRPNLTFSTLTVSNMSPEDSSIYLCSVGGRGGTEAFFGQGTRLTVV.

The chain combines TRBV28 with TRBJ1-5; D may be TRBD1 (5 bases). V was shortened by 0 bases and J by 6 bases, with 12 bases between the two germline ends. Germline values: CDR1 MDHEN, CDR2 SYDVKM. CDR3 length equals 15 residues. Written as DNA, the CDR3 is TGTGCCAGCAGTTTATGGGACAAGTTCACTCAGCCCCAGCATTTT. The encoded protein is CASSLWDKFTQPQHF.

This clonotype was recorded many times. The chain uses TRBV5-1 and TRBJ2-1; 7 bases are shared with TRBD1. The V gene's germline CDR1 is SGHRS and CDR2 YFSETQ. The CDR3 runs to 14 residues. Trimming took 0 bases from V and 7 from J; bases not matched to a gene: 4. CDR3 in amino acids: CASSLDRGGNEQFF. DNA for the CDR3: TGCGCCAGCAGCTTGGACAGGGGTGGGAATGAGCAGTTCTTC.

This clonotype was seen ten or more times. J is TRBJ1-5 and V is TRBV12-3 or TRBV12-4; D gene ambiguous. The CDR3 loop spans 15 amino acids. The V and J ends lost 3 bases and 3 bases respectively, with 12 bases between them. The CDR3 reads CASSFAWLANQPQHF. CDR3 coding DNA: TGTGCCAGCAGTTTTGCGTGGTTGGCCAATCAGCCCCAGCATTTT.

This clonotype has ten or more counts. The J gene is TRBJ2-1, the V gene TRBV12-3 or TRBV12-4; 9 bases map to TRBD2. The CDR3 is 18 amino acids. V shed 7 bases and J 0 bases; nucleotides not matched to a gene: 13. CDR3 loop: CASTPGGSGSTSYNEQFF. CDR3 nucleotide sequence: TGTGCCAGCACTCCGGGGGGTAGCGGGAGTACCTCCTACAATGAGCAGTTCTTC.

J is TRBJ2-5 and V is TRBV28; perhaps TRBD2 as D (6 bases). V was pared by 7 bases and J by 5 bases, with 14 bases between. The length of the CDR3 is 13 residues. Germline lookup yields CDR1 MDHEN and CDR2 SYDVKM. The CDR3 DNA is TGTGCCAGCAATGGAGGGGCCGGGGAGACCCAGTACTTC. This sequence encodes CASNGGAGETQYF.

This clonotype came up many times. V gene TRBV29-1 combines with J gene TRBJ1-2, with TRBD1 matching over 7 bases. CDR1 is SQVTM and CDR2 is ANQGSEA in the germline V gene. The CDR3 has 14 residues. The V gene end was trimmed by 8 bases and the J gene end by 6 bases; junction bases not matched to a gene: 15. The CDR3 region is CSSPPSGGGDGYTF. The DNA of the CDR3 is TGCAGCTCCCCCCCCAGTGGAGGGGGCGATGGCTACACCTTC.

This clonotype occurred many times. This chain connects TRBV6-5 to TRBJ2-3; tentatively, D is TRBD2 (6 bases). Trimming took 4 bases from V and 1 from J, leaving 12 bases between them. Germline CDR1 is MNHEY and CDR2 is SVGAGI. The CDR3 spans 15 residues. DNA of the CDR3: TGTGCCAGCAGTTTCACGGGGGAAGGCACAGATACGCAGTATTTT. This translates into CASSFTGEGTDTQYF.

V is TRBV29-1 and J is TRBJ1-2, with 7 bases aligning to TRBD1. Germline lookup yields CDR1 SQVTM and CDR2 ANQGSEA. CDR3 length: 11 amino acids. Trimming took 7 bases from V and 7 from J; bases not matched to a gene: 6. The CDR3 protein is CSDRGGGGYTF. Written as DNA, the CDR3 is TGCAGCGACCGAGGGGGCGGTGGCTACACCTTC.

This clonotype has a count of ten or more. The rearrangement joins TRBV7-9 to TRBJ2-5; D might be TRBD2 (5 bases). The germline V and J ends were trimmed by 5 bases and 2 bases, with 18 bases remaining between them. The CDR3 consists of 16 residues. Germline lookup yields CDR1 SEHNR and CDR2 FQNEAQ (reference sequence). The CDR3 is CASSNHHGREQETQYF. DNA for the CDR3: TGTGCCAGCAGCAACCACCATGGACGGGAACAAGAGACCCAGTACTTC.

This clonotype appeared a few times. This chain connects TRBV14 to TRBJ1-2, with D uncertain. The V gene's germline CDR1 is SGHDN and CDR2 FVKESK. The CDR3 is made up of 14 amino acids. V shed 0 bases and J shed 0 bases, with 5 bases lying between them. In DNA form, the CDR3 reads TGTGCCAGCAGCCAAGATTTAGCTAACTATGGCTACACCTTC. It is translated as CASSQDLANYGYTF.

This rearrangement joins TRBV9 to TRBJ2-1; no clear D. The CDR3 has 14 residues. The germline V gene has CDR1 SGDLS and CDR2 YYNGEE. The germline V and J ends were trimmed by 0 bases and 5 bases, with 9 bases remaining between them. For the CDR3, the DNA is TGTGCCAGCAGCGTAGTAGCCCGAAACAATGAGCAGTTCTTC. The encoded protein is CASSVVARNNEQFF.

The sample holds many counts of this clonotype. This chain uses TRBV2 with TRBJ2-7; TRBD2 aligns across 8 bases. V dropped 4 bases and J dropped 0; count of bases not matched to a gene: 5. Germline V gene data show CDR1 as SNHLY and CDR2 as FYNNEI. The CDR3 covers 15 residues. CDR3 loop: CASSAAGGVSYEQYV. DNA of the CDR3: TGTGCCAGCAGTGCGGCGGGGGGTGTCTCCTACGAGCAGTACGTC.

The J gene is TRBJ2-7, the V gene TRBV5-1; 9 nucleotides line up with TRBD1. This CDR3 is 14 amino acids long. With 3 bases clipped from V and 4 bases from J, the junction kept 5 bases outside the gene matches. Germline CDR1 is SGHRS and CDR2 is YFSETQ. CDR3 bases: TGCGCCAGCAGCTACACGGGACAGGGTTACGAGCAGTACTTC. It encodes CASSYTGQGYEQYF.

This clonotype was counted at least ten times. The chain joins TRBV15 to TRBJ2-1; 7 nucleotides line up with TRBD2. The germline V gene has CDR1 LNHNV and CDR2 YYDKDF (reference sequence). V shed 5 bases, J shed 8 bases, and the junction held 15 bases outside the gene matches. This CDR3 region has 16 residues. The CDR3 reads CATSGGGWADSHEQFF. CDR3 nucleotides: TGTGCCACCAGCGGGGGGGGGTGGGCTGACTCTCATGAGCAGTTCTTC.

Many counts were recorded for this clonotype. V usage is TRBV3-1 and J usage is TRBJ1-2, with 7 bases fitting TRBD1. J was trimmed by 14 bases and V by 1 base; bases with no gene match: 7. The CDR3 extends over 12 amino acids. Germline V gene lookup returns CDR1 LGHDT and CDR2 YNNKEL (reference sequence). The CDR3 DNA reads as TGTGCCAGCAGCCAAGGGGACAGATTCATGACCTTC. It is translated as CASSQGDRFMTF.